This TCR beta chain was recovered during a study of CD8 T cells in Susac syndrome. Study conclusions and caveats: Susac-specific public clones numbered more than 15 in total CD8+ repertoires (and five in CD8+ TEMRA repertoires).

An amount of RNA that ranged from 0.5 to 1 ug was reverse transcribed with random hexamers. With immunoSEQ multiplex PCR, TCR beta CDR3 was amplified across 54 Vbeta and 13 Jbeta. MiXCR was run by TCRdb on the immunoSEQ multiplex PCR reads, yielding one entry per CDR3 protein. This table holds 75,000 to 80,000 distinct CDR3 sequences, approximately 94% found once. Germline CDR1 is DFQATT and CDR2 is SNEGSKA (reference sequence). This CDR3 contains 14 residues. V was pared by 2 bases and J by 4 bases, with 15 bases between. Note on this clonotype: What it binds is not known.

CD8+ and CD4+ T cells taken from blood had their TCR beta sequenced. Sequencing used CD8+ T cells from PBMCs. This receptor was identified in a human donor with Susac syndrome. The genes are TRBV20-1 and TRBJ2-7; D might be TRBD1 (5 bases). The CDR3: CSARTHRRGYEQYF. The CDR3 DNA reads TGCAGTGCTAGAACCCACAGAAGGGGTTACGAGCAGTACTTC.